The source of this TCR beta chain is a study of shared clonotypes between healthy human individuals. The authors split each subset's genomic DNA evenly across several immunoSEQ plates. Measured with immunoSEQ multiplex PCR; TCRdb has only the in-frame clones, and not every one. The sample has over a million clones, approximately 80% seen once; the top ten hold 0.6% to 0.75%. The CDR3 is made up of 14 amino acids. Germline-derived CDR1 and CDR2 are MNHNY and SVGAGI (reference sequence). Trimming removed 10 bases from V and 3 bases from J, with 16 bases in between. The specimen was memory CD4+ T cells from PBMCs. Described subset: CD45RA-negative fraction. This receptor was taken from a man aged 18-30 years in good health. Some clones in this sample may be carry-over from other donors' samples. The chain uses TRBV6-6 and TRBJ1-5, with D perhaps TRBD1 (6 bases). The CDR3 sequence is CAIWGGVYNQPQHF. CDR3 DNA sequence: TGTGCCATCTGGGGGGGCGTATACAATCAGCCCCAGCATTTT.